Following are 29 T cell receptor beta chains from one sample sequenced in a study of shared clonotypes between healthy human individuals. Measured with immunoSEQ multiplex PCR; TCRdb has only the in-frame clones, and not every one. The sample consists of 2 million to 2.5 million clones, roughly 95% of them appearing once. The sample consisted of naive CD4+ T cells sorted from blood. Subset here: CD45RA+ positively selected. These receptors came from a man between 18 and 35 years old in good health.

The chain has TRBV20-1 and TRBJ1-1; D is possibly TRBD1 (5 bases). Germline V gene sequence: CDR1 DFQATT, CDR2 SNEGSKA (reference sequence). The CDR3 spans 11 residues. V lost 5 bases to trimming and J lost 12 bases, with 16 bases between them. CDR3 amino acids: CSAQQEVGTFF. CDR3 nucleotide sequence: TGCAGTGCTCAACAGGAGGTAGGAACTTTCTTT.

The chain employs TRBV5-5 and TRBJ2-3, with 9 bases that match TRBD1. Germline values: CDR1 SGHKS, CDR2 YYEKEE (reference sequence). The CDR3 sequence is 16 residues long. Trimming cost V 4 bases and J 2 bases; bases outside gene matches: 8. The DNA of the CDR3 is TGTGCCAGCAGCCTACCCGGGACAGGGACCACAGATACGCAGTATTTT. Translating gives CASSLPGTGTTDTQYF.

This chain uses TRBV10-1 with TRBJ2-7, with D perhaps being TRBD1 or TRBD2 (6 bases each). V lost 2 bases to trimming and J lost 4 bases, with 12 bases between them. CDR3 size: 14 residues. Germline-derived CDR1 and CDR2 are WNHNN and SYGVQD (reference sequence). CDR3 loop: CASSEPQGRYEQYF. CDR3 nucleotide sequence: TGCGCCAGCAGTGAGCCCCAGGGGAGGTACGAGCAGTACTTC.

The CDR3 region is CAISPGLVWSEQFF. The CDR3 nucleotides read TGTGCCATCTCTCCGGGACTAGTGTGGAGTGAGCAGTTCTTC. The chain carries TRBV10-3 and TRBJ2-1; 8 bases are a match to TRBD2. Germline-derived CDR1 and CDR2 are ENHRY and SYGVKD. CDR3 size: 14 residues. V gave up 8 bases and J gave up 9 bases; unmatched junction bases: 12.

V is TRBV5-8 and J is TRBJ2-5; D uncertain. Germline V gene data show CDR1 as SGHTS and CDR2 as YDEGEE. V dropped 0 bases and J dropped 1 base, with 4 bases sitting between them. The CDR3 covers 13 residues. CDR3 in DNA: TGTGCCAGCAGCTTGGGCGGCCAAGAGACCCAGTACTTC. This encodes CASSLGGQETQYF.

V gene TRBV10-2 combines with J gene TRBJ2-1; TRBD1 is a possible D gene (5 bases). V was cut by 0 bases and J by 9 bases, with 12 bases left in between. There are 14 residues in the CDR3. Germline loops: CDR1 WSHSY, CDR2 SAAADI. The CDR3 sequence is CASSESGMGLEQFF. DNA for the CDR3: TGCGCCAGCAGTGAGTCGGGCATGGGGCTTGAGCAGTTCTTC.

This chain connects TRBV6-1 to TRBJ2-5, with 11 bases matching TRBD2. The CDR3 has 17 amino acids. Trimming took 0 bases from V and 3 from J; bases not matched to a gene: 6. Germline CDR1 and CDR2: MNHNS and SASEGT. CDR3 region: CASSEALTSGAKETQYF. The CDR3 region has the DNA TGTGCCAGCAGTGAAGCGCTGACTAGCGGGGCTAAAGAGACCCAGTACTTC.

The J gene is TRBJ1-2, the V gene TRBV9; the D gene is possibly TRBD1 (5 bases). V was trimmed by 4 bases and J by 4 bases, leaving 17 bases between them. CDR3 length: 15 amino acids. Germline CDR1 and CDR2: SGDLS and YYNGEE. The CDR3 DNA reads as TGTGCCAGCAGCCCTGCCCAGGGCGGACTCTATGGCTACACCTTC. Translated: CASSPAQGGLYGYTF.

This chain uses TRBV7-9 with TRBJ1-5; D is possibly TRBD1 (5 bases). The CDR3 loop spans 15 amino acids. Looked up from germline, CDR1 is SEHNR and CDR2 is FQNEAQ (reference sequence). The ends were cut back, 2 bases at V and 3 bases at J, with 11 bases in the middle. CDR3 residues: CASSLLRGPNQPQHF. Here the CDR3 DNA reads TGTGCCAGCAGCTTATTACGGGGCCCCAATCAGCCCCAGCATTTT.

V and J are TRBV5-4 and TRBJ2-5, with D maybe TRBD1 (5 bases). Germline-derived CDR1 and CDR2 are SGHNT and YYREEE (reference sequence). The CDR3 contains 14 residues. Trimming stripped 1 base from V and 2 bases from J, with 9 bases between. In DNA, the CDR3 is TGTGCCAGCAGCTTGCCAGGGAAACAAGAGACCCAGTACTTC. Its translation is CASSLPGKQETQYF. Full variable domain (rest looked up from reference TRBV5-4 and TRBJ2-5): ETGVTQSPTHLIKTRGQQVTLRCSSQSGHNTVSWYQQALGQGPQFIFQYYREEENGRGNFPPRFSGLQFPNYSSELNVNALELDDSALYLCASSLPGKQETQYFGPGTRLLVL.

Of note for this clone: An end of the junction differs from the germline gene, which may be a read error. The CDR3: CPSTQLTSGNTIYF. The CDR3 DNA reads TGTCCCAGCACACAGCTGACCTCTGGAAACACCATATATTTT. The chain is built from TRBV6-1 and TRBJ1-3; D is unclear. The CDR3 is 14 residues long. From germline, CDR1 is MNHNS and CDR2 SASEGT.

CDR3 in amino acids: CASSFTDRGTEAFF. For the CDR3, the DNA is TGTGCCAGCAGCTTCACCGACAGGGGCACTGAAGCTTTCTTT. V is TRBV7-2 and J is TRBJ1-1; 8 positions agree with TRBD1. J gave up 4 bases and V 3 bases, and 4 bases lay outside the gene matches. This CDR3 comprises 14 residues. Germline CDR1 is SGHTA and CDR2 is FQGNSA.

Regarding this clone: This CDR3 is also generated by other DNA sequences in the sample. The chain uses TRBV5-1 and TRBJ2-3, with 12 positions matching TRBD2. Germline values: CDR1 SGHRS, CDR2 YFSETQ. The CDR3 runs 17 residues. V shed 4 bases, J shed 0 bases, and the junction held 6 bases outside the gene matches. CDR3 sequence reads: CASSLGLAGTSTDTQYF. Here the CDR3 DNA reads TGCGCCAGCAGCCTAGGACTAGCGGGAACTAGCACAGATACGCAGTATTTT.

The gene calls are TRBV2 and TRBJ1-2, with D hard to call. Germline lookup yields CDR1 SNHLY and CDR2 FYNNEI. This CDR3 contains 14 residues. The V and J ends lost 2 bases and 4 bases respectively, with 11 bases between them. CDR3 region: CASSERWSTYGYTF. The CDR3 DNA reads TGTGCCAGCAGTGAACGGTGGAGTACCTATGGCTACACCTTC.

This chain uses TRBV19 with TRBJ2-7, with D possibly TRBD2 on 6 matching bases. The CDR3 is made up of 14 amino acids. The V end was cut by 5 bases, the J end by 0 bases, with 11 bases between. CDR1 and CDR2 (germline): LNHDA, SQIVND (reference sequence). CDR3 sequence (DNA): TGTGCCAGTAGTTCCCCGGGGGACTCCTACGAGCAGTACTTC. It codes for CASSSPGDSYEQYF.

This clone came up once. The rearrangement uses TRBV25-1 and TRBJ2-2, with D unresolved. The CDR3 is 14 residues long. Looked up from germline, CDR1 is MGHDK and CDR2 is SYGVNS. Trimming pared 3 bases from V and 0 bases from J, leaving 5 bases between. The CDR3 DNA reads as TGTGCCAGCAGTGAGGTGGCGAACACCGGGGAGCTGTTTTTT. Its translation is CASSEVANTGELFF.

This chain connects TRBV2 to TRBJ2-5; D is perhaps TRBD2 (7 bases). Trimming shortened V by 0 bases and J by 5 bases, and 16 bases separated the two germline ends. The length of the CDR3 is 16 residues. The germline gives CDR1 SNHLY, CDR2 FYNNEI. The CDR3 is CASSEAGGGGFETQYF. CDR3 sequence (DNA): TGTGCCAGCAGTGAAGCGGGAGGGGGGGGCTTCGAGACCCAGTACTTC.

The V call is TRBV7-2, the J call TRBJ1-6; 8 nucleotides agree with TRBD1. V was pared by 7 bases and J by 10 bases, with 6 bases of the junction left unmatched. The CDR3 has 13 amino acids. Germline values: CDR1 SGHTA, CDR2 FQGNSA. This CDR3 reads CASTGTGKSPLHF. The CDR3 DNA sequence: TGTGCCAGCACCGGGACAGGAAAATCACCCCTCCACTTT.

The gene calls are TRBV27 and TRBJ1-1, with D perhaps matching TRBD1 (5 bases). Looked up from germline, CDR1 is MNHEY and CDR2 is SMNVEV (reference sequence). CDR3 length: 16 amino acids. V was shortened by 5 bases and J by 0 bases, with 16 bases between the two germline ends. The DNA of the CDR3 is TGTGCCAGCAGTCCACACCGACGGGGGTTGAACACTGAAGCTTTCTTT. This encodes CASSPHRRGLNTEAFF.

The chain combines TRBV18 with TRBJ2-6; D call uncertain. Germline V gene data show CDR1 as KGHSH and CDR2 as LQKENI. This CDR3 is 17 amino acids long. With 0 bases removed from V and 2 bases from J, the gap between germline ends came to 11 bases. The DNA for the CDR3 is TGTGCCAGCTCACCACCAGGTCTAATCCCTGGGGCCAACGTCCTGACTTTC. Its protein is CASSPPGLIPGANVLTF.

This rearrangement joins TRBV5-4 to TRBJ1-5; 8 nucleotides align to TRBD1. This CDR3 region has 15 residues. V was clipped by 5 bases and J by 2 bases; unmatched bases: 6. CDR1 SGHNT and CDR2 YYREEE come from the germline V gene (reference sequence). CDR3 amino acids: CASSRQGQGNQPQHF. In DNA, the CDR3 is TGTGCCAGCAGTCGACAGGGACAGGGCAATCAGCCCCAGCATTTT. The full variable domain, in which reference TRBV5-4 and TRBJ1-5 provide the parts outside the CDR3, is ETGVTQSPTHLIKTRGQQVTLRCSSQSGHNTVSWYQQALGQGPQFIFQYYREEENGRGNFPPRFSGLQFPNYSSELNVNALELDDSALYLCASSRQGQGNQPQHFGDGTRLSIL.

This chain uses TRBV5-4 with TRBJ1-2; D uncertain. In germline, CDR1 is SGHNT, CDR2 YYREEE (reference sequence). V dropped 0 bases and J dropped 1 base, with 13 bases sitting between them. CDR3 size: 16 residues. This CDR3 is CASSLARQSFNYGYTF. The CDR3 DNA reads TGTGCCAGCAGCTTGGCGCGGCAGAGTTTTAACTATGGCTACACCTTC.

CDR3 in DNA: TGTGCCAGCAGTCGTAAGACAGTTAATTCACCCCTCCACTTT. Amino acids: CASSRKTVNSPLHF. The chain links TRBV6-6 to TRBJ1-6; weak D call: TRBD1 (5 bases). The CDR3 consists of 14 residues. The V end was cut by 5 bases, the J end by 6 bases, with 11 bases between. Germline V gives CDR1 MNHNY, CDR2 SVGAGI (reference sequence).

The CDR3 nucleotides are TGTGCCAGCAGTTACACTGGACAGCAGAATTCACCCCTCCACTTT. Residues: CASSYTGQQNSPLHF. V usage is TRBV6-5 and J usage is TRBJ1-6; tentatively, D is TRBD1 (6 bases). CDR3 length: 15 residues. The V and J ends lost 2 bases and 7 bases respectively, with 12 bases between them. Germline V gives CDR1 MNHEY, CDR2 SVGAGI.

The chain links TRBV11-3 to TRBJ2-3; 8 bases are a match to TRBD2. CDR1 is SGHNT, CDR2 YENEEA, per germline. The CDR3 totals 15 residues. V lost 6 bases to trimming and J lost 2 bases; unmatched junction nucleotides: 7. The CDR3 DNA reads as TGTGCCAGCAGAGGACTAGCTCCTCACACAGATACGCAGTATTTT. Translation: CASRGLAPHTDTQYF.

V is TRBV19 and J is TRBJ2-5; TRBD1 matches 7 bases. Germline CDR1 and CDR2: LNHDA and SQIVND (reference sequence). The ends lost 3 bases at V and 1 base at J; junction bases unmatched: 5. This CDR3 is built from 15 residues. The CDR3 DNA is TGTGCCAGTAGTATCTCCCGACAGGGCCAAGAGACCCAGTACTTC. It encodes CASSISRQGQETQYF.

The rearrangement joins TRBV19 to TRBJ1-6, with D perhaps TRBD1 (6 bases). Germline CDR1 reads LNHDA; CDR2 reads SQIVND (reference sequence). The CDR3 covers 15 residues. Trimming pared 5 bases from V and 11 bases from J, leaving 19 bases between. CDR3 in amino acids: CASSLGGVVNAPLHF. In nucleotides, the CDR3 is TGTGCCAGTAGTTTGGGGGGCGTCGTTAACGCACCCCTCCACTTT.

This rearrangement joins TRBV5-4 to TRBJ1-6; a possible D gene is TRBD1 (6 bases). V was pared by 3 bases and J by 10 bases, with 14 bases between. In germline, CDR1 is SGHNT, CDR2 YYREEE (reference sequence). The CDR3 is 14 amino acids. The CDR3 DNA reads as TGTGCCAGCAGCTGGGTGGGGGGCGCATCACCCCTCCACTTT. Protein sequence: CASSWVGGASPLHF. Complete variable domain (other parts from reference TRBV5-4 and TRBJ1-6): ETGVTQSPTHLIKTRGQQVTLRCSSQSGHNTVSWYQQALGQGPQFIFQYYREEENGRGNFPPRFSGLQFPNYSSELNVNALELDDSALYLCASSWVGGASPLHFGNGTRLTVT.

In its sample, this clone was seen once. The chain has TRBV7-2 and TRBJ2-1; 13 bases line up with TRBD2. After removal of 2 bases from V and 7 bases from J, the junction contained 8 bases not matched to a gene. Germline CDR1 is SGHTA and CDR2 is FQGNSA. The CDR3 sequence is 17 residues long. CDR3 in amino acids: CASSLTSGRALGNEQFF. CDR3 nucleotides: TGTGCCAGCAGCTTAACTAGCGGGAGGGCCTTAGGGAATGAGCAGTTCTTC.